This T cell receptor beta chain comes out of a study of T-cell reconstitution after alpha-beta-depleted transplantation in children. CDR1 DFQATT and CDR2 SNEGSKA come from the germline V gene (reference sequence). V was trimmed by 5 bases and J by 5 bases, leaving 16 bases between them. The CDR3 has 14 amino acids. Unique molecular identifiers were incorporated into the prepared TCRbeta library. TCRdb ran MiXCR on the PCR reads and lists one entry per CDR3 protein. The sample has hundreds of thousands of distinct CDR3 sequences; roughly 15% are singletons. In this sample, this clonotype turned up many times.

The source is a human donor who donated a stem cell graft to a child with acute myeloid leukemia. The sequenced sample was PBMCs from the stem cell graft donor, obtained from the stem cell graft. The chain couples TRBV20-1 to TRBJ2-1; D not resolved. The CDR3 sequence is CSAGGLTLNNEQFF. The DNA for the CDR3 is TGCAGTGCTGGCGGTTTGACATTAAACAATGAGCAGTTCTTC.